Below, 23 T cell receptor beta chains from the same sample are listed, as sequenced in a study of cytomegalovirus exposure and HLA in healthy donors. Sequencing used immunoSEQ multiplex PCR; TCRdb keeps in-frame clones, though not all of them. The sample consists of over 80,000 clones, 85% of them appearing once. The sample comprised PBMCs. The receptors were sampled from a man between 18 and 35 years old in good health and CMV-seropositive.

The chain has TRBV11-3 and TRBJ1-2; no clear D. CDR1 is SGHNT and CDR2 is YENEEA in the germline V gene. The CDR3 has 13 residues. V was shortened by 5 bases and J by 6 bases, with 13 bases between the two germline ends. CDR3 protein: CASSLPVSDGYTF. In DNA form, the CDR3 reads TGTGCCAGCAGCCTACCGGTGTCGGATGGCTACACCTTC.

The chain employs TRBV29-1 and TRBJ2-3; 16 nucleotides line up with TRBD2. V dropped 1 base and J dropped 2; count of bases not matched to a gene: 3. The germline V gene has CDR1 SQVTM and CDR2 ANQGSEA. This CDR3 is 17 amino acids long. CDR3 residues: CSVEGGTSGRDTDTQYF. Here the CDR3 DNA reads TGCAGCGTTGAAGGAGGGACTAGCGGGAGGGACACAGATACGCAGTATTTT.

This chain joins TRBV6-6 and TRBJ2-5, with 7 bases that match TRBD1. CDR3 size: 14 residues. With 4 bases clipped from V and 5 bases from J, the junction kept 7 bases outside the gene matches. CDR1 is MNHNY and CDR2 is SVGAGI in the germline V gene (reference sequence). The CDR3 DNA reads TGTGCCAGCAGTTCCGTGACAGGGCAGGAGACCCAGTACTTC. This gives the protein CASSSVTGQETQYF.

This chain uses TRBV14 with TRBJ2-3; D is perhaps TRBD1 (6 bases). V gave up 0 bases and J gave up 5 bases, with 12 bases separating them. Per germline, CDR1 SGHDN and CDR2 FVKESK. This CDR3 region has 15 residues. The CDR3 here is CASSQEAGAEDTQYF. In DNA form, the CDR3 reads TGTGCCAGCAGCCAAGAGGCAGGGGCAGAAGATACGCAGTATTTT.

This clone has only a few counts. This chain joins TRBV7-2 and TRBJ1-4; TRBD1 agrees at 10 bases. Germline-derived CDR1 and CDR2 are SGHTA and FQGNSA. This CDR3 comprises 14 residues. V lost 6 bases, J lost 7 bases, and 5 bases stayed unmatched. The CDR3 DNA reads as TGTGCCAGCAGGGGGGACAGGGGTAGTGAAAAACTGTTTTTT. Translating it yields CASRGDRGSEKLFF.

This clone has ten or more counts. The V gene is TRBV4-1, the J gene TRBJ2-7, with D uncertain. CDR3 length equals 13 residues. Trimming pared 0 bases from V and 3 bases from J, leaving 6 bases between. The germline V gene has CDR1 MGHRA and CDR2 YSYEKL. CDR3 amino acids: CASSQEYNYEQYF. The CDR3 DNA follows: TGCGCCAGCAGCCAAGAGTATAACTACGAGCAGTACTTC.

The genes are TRBV18 and TRBJ2-3; 10 nucleotides line up with TRBD1. This CDR3 contains 17 residues. Germline V gene sequence: CDR1 KGHSH, CDR2 LQKENI. The J segment lost 4 bases and the V segment lost 3 bases, leaving 10 bases of the junction unmatched. CDR3 DNA sequence: TGTGCCAGCTCACCGAACCCGGGACAGGGGACCCCAGATACGCAGTATTTT. Its protein is CASSPNPGQGTPDTQYF.

The rearrangement links TRBV4-1 to TRBJ1-1; tentative D call: TRBD1 (5 bases). The length of the CDR3 is 14 residues. Germline lookup yields CDR1 MGHRA and CDR2 YSYEKL. The germline V and J ends were trimmed by 2 bases and 5 bases, with 12 bases remaining between them. This CDR3 is CASSQQGGGTEAFF. The DNA for the CDR3 is TGCGCCAGCAGCCAACAGGGAGGAGGAACTGAAGCTTTCTTT.

The chain uses TRBV9 and TRBJ1-1, with a tentative D call TRBD1 (5 bases). This CDR3 region has 15 residues. Germline CDR1 reads SGDLS; CDR2 reads YYNGEE. Deletions cut 4 bases from V and 0 bases from J, with 13 bases between. Written as DNA, the CDR3 is TGTGCCAGCAGCCCCGACGGCAGGGTGAACACTGAAGCTTTCTTT. Translation gives CASSPDGRVNTEAFF. The whole variable domain, filled in from reference TRBV9 and TRBJ1-1, reads DSGVTQTPKHLITATGQRVTLRCSPRSGDLSVYWYQQSLDQGLQFLIQYYNGEERAKGNILERFSAQQFPDLHSELNLSSLELGDSALYFCASSPDGRVNTEAFFGQGTRLTVV.

This clone was counted once. The rearrangement links TRBV5-1 to TRBJ2-2; D is undetermined. Trimming took 0 bases from V and 3 from J, leaving 6 bases between them. Germline CDR1 and CDR2: SGHRS and YFSETQ. The CDR3 loop spans 14 amino acids. The CDR3 DNA reads TGCGCCAGCAGCTTGGGGCTAGACACCGGGGAGCTGTTTTTT. Protein product: CASSLGLDTGELFF.

The gene calls are TRBV11-3 and TRBJ2-7; 9 bases agree with TRBD2. CDR1 and CDR2 from the germline V gene are SGHNT and YENEEA. V trimming: 3 bases; J trimming: 2 bases; junction bases outside the gene matches: 8. CDR3 length: 16 amino acids. The CDR3 DNA reads as TGTGCCAGCAGCTTCGAACCGGGACTAGCCGCCTACGAGCAGTACGTC. Translating it yields CASSFEPGLAAYEQYV.

This clone was picked up a small number of times. The genes are TRBV18 and TRBJ2-1, with D perhaps TRBD1 (6 bases). CDR3 length: 13 residues. Trimming cost V 3 bases and J 6 bases, with 9 bases left between them. Germline CDR1 is KGHSH and CDR2 is LQKENI. The CDR3 loop is CASSPWDTNEQFF. CDR3 DNA sequence: TGTGCCAGCTCACCTTGGGACACCAATGAGCAGTTCTTC.

In its sample, this clone was seen once. The chain employs TRBV7-9 and TRBJ2-3, with 7 bases aligning to TRBD2. Per germline, CDR1 SEHNR and CDR2 FQNEAQ (reference sequence). The CDR3 extends over 16 amino acids. The J segment lost 2 bases and the V segment lost 5 bases, leaving 10 bases of the junction unmatched. This CDR3 is CASSAGLVLSTDTQYF. In DNA, the CDR3 is TGTGCCAGCAGCGCCGGACTAGTCCTCTCCACAGATACGCAGTATTTT.

The chain uses TRBV7-9 and TRBJ2-3; TRBD1 aligns across 8 bases. From germline, CDR1 is SEHNR and CDR2 FQNEAQ (reference sequence). The CDR3 extends over 16 amino acids. V was pared by 4 bases and J by 7 bases, with 13 bases of the junction left unmatched. CDR3 nucleotide sequence: TGTGCCAGCAGCTCTACTCCAGGACAGGGCGGACATACGCAGTATTTT. Protein: CASSSTPGQGGHTQYF.

The chain uses TRBV27 and TRBJ2-7; maybe TRBD1 (5 bases). Trimming removed 3 bases at V and 0 bases at J, with 12 bases between. The CDR3 contains 15 residues. Germline-derived CDR1 and CDR2 are MNHEY and SMNVEV (reference sequence). The CDR3 protein is CASSLGPQSSYEQYF. Here the CDR3 DNA reads TGTGCCAGCAGTTTGGGGCCCCAAAGCTCCTACGAGCAGTACTTC.

V gene TRBV5-1 combines with J gene TRBJ2-7; the D gene is possibly TRBD2 (5 bases). This CDR3 spans 13 amino acids. CDR1 SGHRS and CDR2 YFSETQ come from the germline V gene. V was clipped by 0 bases and J by 7 bases, with 11 bases between them. CDR3 residues: CASSLAGVGEQYV. The CDR3 DNA sequence: TGCGCCAGCAGCTTGGCCGGGGTGGGTGAGCAGTACGTC.

The DNA for the CDR3 is TGCGCCAGCAGCCAAGATGGCGGGGCTGTGAACAATCAGCCCCAGCATTTT. It specifies CASSQDGGAVNNQPQHF. The chain recombines TRBV4-1 with TRBJ1-5; possibly TRBD1 for D (5 bases). The CDR3 totals 17 residues. The V and J ends lost 0 bases and 3 bases respectively, with 15 bases between them. From germline, CDR1 is MGHRA and CDR2 YSYEKL.

The rearrangement uses TRBV6-5 and TRBJ2-7; D may be TRBD1 (6 bases). Trimming took 6 bases from V and 2 from J, leaving 17 bases between them. The CDR3 runs to 15 residues. Germline V gene lookup returns CDR1 MNHEY and CDR2 SVGAGI. CDR3 residues: CASRNTDRGPYEQYF. Here the CDR3 DNA reads TGTGCCAGCAGAAACACGGACAGAGGCCCCTACGAGCAGTACTTC.

This clone was detected a few times. The J gene is TRBJ1-1, the V gene TRBV11-2, with D perhaps TRBD1 (5 bases). The CDR3 runs 16 residues. Trimming left V 0 bases short and J 10 bases short, with 21 bases between. CDR1 is SGHAT, CDR2 FQNNGV, per germline. The CDR3 DNA sequence: TGTGCCAGCAGCTTAGATCGGTTACCACAGGCGACCGGAGCTTTCTTT. Translated, it gives CASSLDRLPQATGAFF.

This chain uses TRBV18 with TRBJ2-5, with D possibly matching TRBD2 (6 bases). CDR3 size: 12 residues. Germline CDR1 reads KGHSH; CDR2 reads LQKENI. Trimming left V 3 bases short and J 4 bases short, with 6 bases between. The CDR3: CASSPGGETQYF. The CDR3 coding sequence is TGTGCCAGCTCACCGGGGGGAGAGACCCAGTACTTC.

The chain carries TRBV5-1 and TRBJ1-1; 11 bases agree with TRBD1. The CDR3 covers 15 residues. CDR1 is SGHRS and CDR2 is YFSETQ in the germline V gene. Unmatched junction bases numbered 5, after V lost 3 bases and J lost 4 bases. The CDR3 bases are TGCGCCAGCAGCTGGGACAGGGGGTCCCGCACTGAAGCTTTCTTT. Translation gives CASSWDRGSRTEAFF.

The chain links TRBV4-1 to TRBJ2-3; D is possibly TRBD2 (6 bases). Trimming took off 5 bases at V and 2 bases at J, with 14 bases between the two ends. The CDR3 has 15 residues. Germline V CDR1 and CDR2: MGHRA, YSYEKL. This CDR3 is CASSDWDFLTDTQYF. CDR3 in DNA: TGCGCCAGCAGCGACTGGGACTTCCTCACAGATACGCAGTATTTT.

The rearrangement links TRBV2 to TRBJ1-1, with D unresolved. This CDR3 spans 12 amino acids. Looked up from germline, CDR1 is SNHLY and CDR2 is FYNNEI. Trimming pared 2 bases from V and 4 bases from J, leaving 5 bases between. Written as DNA, the CDR3 is TGTGCCAGCAGTGAACAGGTCACTGAAGCTTTCTTT. The encoded protein is CASSEQVTEAFF.